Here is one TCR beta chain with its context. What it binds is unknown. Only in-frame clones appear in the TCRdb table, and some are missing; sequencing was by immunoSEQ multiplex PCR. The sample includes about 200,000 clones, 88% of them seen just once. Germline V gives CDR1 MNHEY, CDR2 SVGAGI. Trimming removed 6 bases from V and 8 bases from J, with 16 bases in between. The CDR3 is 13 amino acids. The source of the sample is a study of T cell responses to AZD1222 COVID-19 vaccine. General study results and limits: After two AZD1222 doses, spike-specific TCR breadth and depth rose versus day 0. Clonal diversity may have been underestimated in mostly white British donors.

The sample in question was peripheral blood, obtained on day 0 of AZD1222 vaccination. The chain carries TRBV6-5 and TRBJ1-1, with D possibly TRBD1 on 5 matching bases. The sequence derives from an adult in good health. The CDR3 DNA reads TGTGCCAGCAGGGGACCGCGGATAATCGAAGCTTTCTTT. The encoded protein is CASRGPRIIEAFF.